The 23 T cell receptor beta chains presented below share a single source sample, sequenced in a study of T cells in Graves' hyperthyroidism and ophthalmopathy (dated by TCRdb to between 2018 and 2021). The library was built by means of multiplex PCR. These reads were obtained on an Illumina HiSeq 2000. The TCR beta CDR3 regions were amplified from the RNA transcripts. The TCR CDR3 was subjected to a first round of RT-PCR using the HTBI primer set and the Qiagen OneStep RT-PCR kit. The raw public data were reprocessed by TCRdb itself: fastp quality trimming at Q25, MiXCR clonotype calling, in-frame beta chains only. Rows with one shared CDR3 protein collapse into an entry with the most common genes and DNA. The sample records 390,000 or so distinct CDR3 sequences, roughly 15% of which are singletons. The ten biggest clones cover around 14% of the sample. The sequenced material came from blood. The receptors here all came from a man in his late teens or twenties with Graves' ophthalmopathy.

This clonotype showed up just a few times. The rearrangement uses TRBV5-5 and TRBJ2-2; TRBD1 might be the D (6 bases). V dropped 3 bases and J dropped 4 bases, with 13 bases sitting between them. This CDR3 is 15 amino acids long. Germline loops: CDR1 SGHKS, CDR2 YYEKEE (reference sequence). CDR3 DNA: TGTGCCAGCAGCTCGGACAGCCCGATCACCGGGGAGCTGTTTTTT. Translating gives CASSSDSPITGELFF.

This clonotype has a count of ten or more. Here the CDR3 DNA reads TGTGCCAGCAGTCCAGCCGGGACAGGTTTAAGTCAGCCCCAGCATTTT. Protein product: CASSPAGTGLSQPQHF. V is TRBV6-1 and J is TRBJ1-5, with TRBD1 matching 8 bases. V was pared by 5 bases and J by 6 bases, with 12 bases of the junction left unmatched. Looked up from germline, CDR1 is MNHNS and CDR2 is SASEGT. The CDR3 is 16 residues long.

The table lists this clonotype with many counts. The rearrangement joins TRBV11-2 to TRBJ2-7; TRBD1 might be the D (5 bases). The CDR3 is 16 residues long. Trimming removed 4 bases at V and 0 bases at J, with 16 bases between. Germline V gene lookup returns CDR1 SGHAT and CDR2 FQNNGV. The CDR3 protein is CASSSGGAYASYEQYF. DNA of the CDR3: TGTGCCAGCAGCTCTGGTGGGGCCTACGCCTCCTACGAGCAGTACTTC.

This clonotype appeared many times. The CDR3 region is CASSLAIGMGLAGGGTQYF. The DNA for the CDR3 is TGTGCCAGCAGCTTGGCCATTGGGATGGGACTAGCGGGGGGAGGGACCCAGTACTTC. The J gene is TRBJ2-5, the V gene TRBV5-5; 15 bases align to TRBD2. After removal of 0 bases from V and 7 bases from J, the junction contained 13 bases not matched to a gene. This CDR3 is built from 19 residues. The germline V gene encodes CDR1 SGHKS and CDR2 YYEKEE (reference sequence).

This clonotype has only a few counts. The chain couples TRBV5-6 to TRBJ1-2, with 9 nucleotides matching TRBD1. Germline V gene lookup returns CDR1 SGHDT and CDR2 YYEEEE. Trimming took 2 bases from V and 4 from J; bases not matched to a gene: 6. CDR3 length: 15 amino acids. The CDR3 DNA is TGTGCCAGCAGCTTTGGGGACAGGGCTACCTATGGCTACACCTTC. The encoded protein is CASSFGDRATYGYTF. Full variable domain (missing parts from reference TRBV5-6 and TRBJ1-2): DAGVTQSPTHLIKTRGQQVTLRCSPKSGHDTVSWYQQALGQGPQFIFQYYEEEERQRGNFPDRFSGHQFPNYSSELNVNALLLGDSALYLCASSFGDRATYGYTFGSGTRLTVV.

This clonotype appeared a single time. The genes are TRBV6-2 or TRBV6-3 and TRBJ2-3; 8 bases line up with TRBD1. V dropped 4 bases and J dropped 0; count of bases not matched to a gene: 6. Germline-derived CDR1 and CDR2 are MNHEY and SVGEGT. The CDR3 is 16 residues long. The CDR3 DNA is TGTGCCAGCAGTTCCCCAGGGACAGGTAGCACAGATACGCAGTATTTT. It translates to CASSSPGTGSTDTQYF.

This clonotype was counted at least ten times. The CDR3 DNA reads as TGTGCCAGCACCATCGCCCCCCCGGGACAGGGGGCTAACGAGCAGTACTTC. Translated, it gives CASTIAPPGQGANEQYF. This chain joins TRBV10-3 and TRBJ2-7, with 12 bases that match TRBD1. There are 17 residues in the CDR3. J was trimmed by 5 bases and V by 10 bases; bases with no gene match: 18. Germline V gives CDR1 ENHRY, CDR2 SYGVKD.

This clonotype was recorded many times. The chain links TRBV7-9 to TRBJ2-7, with a possible D match to TRBD1 (6 bases). The CDR3 is made up of 13 amino acids. Germline-derived CDR1 and CDR2 are SEHNR and FQNEAQ (reference sequence). Trimming took 5 bases from V and 6 from J, leaving 14 bases between them. The CDR3 nucleotides read TGTGCCAGCAGCCTTACAGGGACGGGCGAGCAGTACTTC. This codes for CASSLTGTGEQYF.

Ten or more counts support this clonotype. The V call is TRBV29-1, the J call TRBJ1-1; D might be TRBD1 (6 bases). Germline V CDR1 and CDR2: SQVTM, ANQGSEA. The CDR3 sequence is 11 residues long. CDR3 coding DNA: TGCAGTGTCAGGGGTGGCACTGAAGCTTTCTTT. Translation: CSVRGGTEAFF.

This clonotype was seen a handful of times. The V gene is TRBV6-2 or TRBV6-3, the J gene TRBJ1-1; D not resolved. CDR1 and CDR2 (germline): MNHEY, SVGEGT. Trimming left V 8 bases short and J 0 bases short, with 13 bases between. CDR3 length equals 14 residues. As DNA, the CDR3 is TGTGCCAGCTGGGCAGGTCTTGTGAACACTGAAGCTTTCTTT. Its protein product is CASWAGLVNTEAFF.

This clonotype was seen at least ten times. The CDR3 nucleotides are TGCGCCAGCAGGCTGGGCCCGGGCGGTCAGCCCCAGCATTTT. Protein: CASRLGPGGQPQHF. V is TRBV5-1 and J is TRBJ1-5, with D unclear. Trimming shortened V by 5 bases and J by 6 bases, and 15 bases separated the two germline ends. This CDR3 has 14 residues. CDR1 and CDR2 from the germline V gene are SGHRS and YFSETQ.

The table lists this clonotype with many counts. The chain is built from TRBV7-8 and TRBJ2-1; 11 positions match TRBD2. The CDR3 has 17 residues. Germline V gene data show CDR1 as SGHVS and CDR2 as FQNEAQ. Unmatched junction bases numbered 13, after V lost 4 bases and J lost 8 bases. The CDR3 DNA reads as TGTGCCAGCAGCTCTAGTCAAACTAGCGGGAGTTGGCATGAGCAGTTCTTC. As protein: CASSSSQTSGSWHEQFF.

This chain links TRBV6-1 with TRBJ1-5; D is unclear. The CDR3 runs 15 residues. Germline V gene lookup returns CDR1 MNHNS and CDR2 SASEGT. The germline V and J ends were trimmed by 4 bases and 0 bases, with 10 bases remaining between them. The chain's CDR3 is CASSATHYSNQPQHF. The CDR3 DNA sequence: TGTGCCAGCAGTGCTACACATTATAGCAATCAGCCCCAGCATTTT.

This clonotype was seen more than once but under ten times. The gene calls are TRBV29-1 and TRBJ2-7; D is unclear. The CDR3 spans 11 residues. CDR1 is SQVTM, CDR2 ANQGSEA, per germline. Deletions cut 4 bases from V and 5 bases from J, with 9 bases between. The DNA of the CDR3 is TGCAGCGTTGGCAGGTTCAACGAGCAGTACTTC. It translates to CSVGRFNEQYF.

This clonotype was counted many times. The J gene is TRBJ2-7, the V gene TRBV3-1, with 11 bases that match TRBD2. The CDR3 runs 14 residues. Germline V lookup: CDR1 LGHDT, CDR2 YNNKEL (reference sequence). The ends lost 4 bases at V and 5 bases at J; junction bases unmatched: 4. DNA of the CDR3: TGTGCCAGCAGCCTGACTAGCGGGATGGACGAGCAGTACTTC. As protein: CASSLTSGMDEQYF.

The J gene is TRBJ2-1, the V gene TRBV20-1; the match to TRBD2 covers 7 bases. CDR1 is DFQATT, CDR2 SNEGSKA, per germline (reference sequence). V trimming: 6 bases; J trimming: 5 bases; junction bases outside the gene matches: 13. CDR3 size: 15 residues. Written as DNA, the CDR3 is TGCAGTGCCGACCGACGGGGGGTTTCAAACAATGAGCAGTTCTTC. Residues: CSADRRGVSNNEQFF.

Ten or more counts support this clonotype. The chain employs TRBV11-1 and TRBJ2-3; unclear D gene. The CDR3 spans 12 residues. CDR1 and CDR2 from the germline V gene are SGHAT and FQDESV (reference sequence). V lost 3 bases to trimming and J lost 2 bases, with 3 bases between them. The CDR3 is CASSFITDTQYF. The CDR3 DNA follows: TGTGCCAGCAGCTTCATCACAGATACGCAGTATTTT. Variable domain in full (rest from reference TRBV11-1 and TRBJ2-3): EAEVAQSPRYKITEKSQAVAFWCDPISGHATLYWYRQILGQGPELLVQFQDESVVDDSQLPKDRFSAERLKGVDSTLKIQPAELGDSAMYLCASSFITDTQYFGPGTRLTVL.

This clonotype was found a few times. The chain has TRBV6-5 and TRBJ1-6, with a weak D call TRBD1 (5 bases). Trimming removed 0 bases from V and 10 bases from J, with 13 bases in between. The CDR3 has 15 amino acids. The V gene's germline CDR1 is MNHEY and CDR2 SVGAGI. The CDR3 reads CASSYSRRADSPLHF. The CDR3 DNA sequence: TGTGCCAGCAGTTACTCGCGCAGGGCCGACTCACCCCTCCACTTT.

This clonotype was detected ten times or more. This CDR3 reads CSAGVEIYEQYF. Written as DNA, the CDR3 is TGCAGTGCAGGGGTTGAGATCTACGAGCAGTACTTC. The chain links TRBV20-1 to TRBJ2-7; perhaps TRBD1 as D (5 bases). Per germline, CDR1 DFQATT and CDR2 SNEGSKA (reference sequence). V lost 6 bases, J lost 3 bases, and 12 bases lay in between. This CDR3 has 12 residues.

The chain has TRBV5-6 and TRBJ2-3, with TRBD2 as a possible D gene (6 bases). Trimming removed 0 bases from V and 6 bases from J, with 14 bases in between. This CDR3 spans 15 amino acids. Per germline, CDR1 SGHDT and CDR2 YYEEEE. The DNA of the CDR3 is TGTGCCAGCAGCTTGGGCGGGGATTTCGTTGATACGCAGTATTTT. It translates to CASSLGGDFVDTQYF.

About this clonotype itself: It may be a read error: a sequence one base away is much more abundant. The J gene is TRBJ2-1, the V gene TRBV12-3 or TRBV12-4; D is unresolved. This CDR3 contains 12 residues. CDR3 in amino acids: CASSQNNNGQFF. CDR3 nucleotide sequence: TGTGCCAGCAGCCAAAATAACAATGGGCAGTTCTTC.

This clonotype was picked up many times. The chain links TRBV3-1 to TRBJ2-3; possibly TRBD2 for D (5 bases). V lost 3 bases and J lost 2, with 18 bases in between. Germline V gives CDR1 LGHDT, CDR2 YNNKEL (reference sequence). This CDR3 comprises 17 residues. In DNA form, the CDR3 reads TGTGCCAGCAGCCAGGTCGTAGGACTGTCGAACACAGATACGCAGTATTTT. Translating it yields CASSQVVGLSNTDTQYF.

This clonotype was found many times. The chain uses TRBV7-2 and TRBJ1-2, with TRBD1 matching 7 bases. This CDR3 is 12 amino acids long. The J segment lost 12 bases and the V segment lost 4 bases, leaving 8 bases of the junction unmatched. The germline V gene encodes CDR1 SGHTA and CDR2 FQGNSA. In DNA, the CDR3 is TGTGCCAGCAGCTCGGGACAGCCACTCAACACCTTC. Translated, it gives CASSSGQPLNTF. Together with reference TRBV7-2 and TRBJ1-2, the CDR3 gives the full variable domain: GAGVSQSPSNKVTEKGKDVELRCDPISGHTALYWYRQSLGQGLEFLIYFQGNSAPDKSGLPSDRFSAERTGGSVSTLTIQRTQQEDSAVYLCASSSGQPLNTFGSGTRLTVV.